What follows are 27 T cell receptor beta chains derived from one specimen sequenced in a study of cytomegalovirus exposure and HLA in healthy donors. A multiplex PCR was run with 60 Vbeta primers and 13 Jbeta primers. Profiled with immunoSEQ multiplex PCR; TCRdb holds only in-frame clones, not every one. The table for this sample gives around 140,000 clones. The sample comprised PBMCs. The origin of the receptors is a young woman in good health and CMV-seronegative.

V gene TRBV6-1 combines with J gene TRBJ2-5; D possibly corresponds to TRBD2 (6 bases). Germline-derived CDR1 and CDR2 are MNHNS and SASEGT. CDR3 length: 16 residues. V was trimmed by 3 bases and J by 0 bases, leaving 14 bases between them. The CDR3 region is CASSDWKIADQETQYF. CDR3 bases: TGTGCCAGCAGTGATTGGAAAATAGCGGACCAAGAGACCCAGTACTTC.

The rearrangement uses TRBV2 and TRBJ2-2; 14 nucleotides line up with TRBD2. The ends lost 4 bases at V and 7 bases at J; junction bases unmatched: 20. The CDR3 totals 21 residues. Germline lookup yields CDR1 SNHLY and CDR2 FYNNEI. The CDR3 protein is CASSGDDRAGTSGRVVGELFF. Written as DNA, the CDR3 is TGTGCCAGCAGTGGGGACGACAGAGCCGGGACTAGCGGGAGAGTGGTCGGGGAGCTGTTTTTT.

The chain uses TRBV5-8 and TRBJ1-2; D possibly corresponds to TRBD1 (6 bases). The germline V gene has CDR1 SGHTS and CDR2 YDEGEE. V lost 4 bases to trimming and J lost 4 bases, with 17 bases between them. The CDR3 runs to 15 residues. The CDR3 protein is CASSPKDRNFYGYTF. In DNA form, the CDR3 reads TGTGCCAGCAGCCCAAAGGACAGAAACTTCTATGGCTACACCTTC.

In the case of this clone: The junction departs from the called germline gene at one end, perhaps through a read error. This chain connects TRBV7-2 to TRBJ2-2, with D hard to call. The germline CDR1 and CDR2 sequences are SGHTA and FQGNSA. CDR3 length equals 11 residues. The chain's CDR3 is CASSNIGELFF. The CDR3 DNA follows: TGTGCCAGCAGCAACATCGGGGAGCTGTTTTTT.

This chain connects TRBV19 to TRBJ2-3; TRBD2 is a possible D gene (5 bases). Germline V gene sequence: CDR1 LNHDA, CDR2 SQIVND (reference sequence). V was shortened by 1 base and J by 4 bases, with 18 bases between the two germline ends. This CDR3 has 17 amino acids. CDR3 sequence reads: CASSIVTSLGFPDTQYF. The DNA for the CDR3 is TGTGCCAGTAGTATAGTTACTAGTTTGGGGTTCCCAGATACGCAGTATTTT. Complete variable domain (other parts from reference TRBV19 and TRBJ2-3): DGGITQSPKYLFRKEGQNVTLSCEQNLNHDAMYWYRQDPGQGLRLIYYSQIVNDFQKGDIAEGYSVSREKKESFPLTVTSAQKNPTAFYLCASSIVTSLGFPDTQYFGPGTRLTVL.

V and J are TRBV27 and TRBJ2-5; D gene unclear. Trimming took 2 bases from V and 1 from J, leaving 11 bases between them. This CDR3 region has 15 residues. Germline values: CDR1 MNHEY, CDR2 SMNVEV (reference sequence). In nucleotides, the CDR3 is TGTGCCAGCAGTTTAGGTCGGAGATTCCAAGAGACCCAGTACTTC. It encodes CASSLGRRFQETQYF.

The chain carries TRBV19 and TRBJ2-1, with TRBD2 as a possible D gene (6 bases). The V gene's germline CDR1 is LNHDA and CDR2 SQIVND (reference sequence). The V end was cut by 0 bases, the J end by 6 bases, with 6 bases between. The CDR3 is 13 amino acids. The CDR3 loop is CASSIEAGNEQFF. The CDR3, as DNA: TGTGCCAGTAGTATAGAAGCGGGCAATGAGCAGTTCTTC. Variable domain in full (rest from reference TRBV19 and TRBJ2-1): DGGITQSPKYLFRKEGQNVTLSCEQNLNHDAMYWYRQDPGQGLRLIYYSQIVNDFQKGDIAEGYSVSREKKESFPLTVTSAQKNPTAFYLCASSIEAGNEQFFGPGTRLTVL.

The V call is TRBV6-1, the J call TRBJ1-1; D may be TRBD1 (5 bases). This CDR3 is 15 amino acids long. V was cut by 3 bases and J by 4 bases, with 15 bases left in between. Germline V CDR1 and CDR2: MNHNS, SASEGT. The CDR3 DNA follows: TGTGCCAGCAGTGAGACACACAGGAGCTCCACTGAAGCTTTCTTT. Its translation: CASSETHRSSTEAFF.

The chain uses TRBV5-1 and TRBJ2-3, with 11 bases identical to TRBD2. This CDR3 contains 16 residues. CDR1 is SGHRS and CDR2 is YFSETQ in the germline V gene. After removal of 4 bases from V and 4 bases from J, the junction contained 8 bases not matched to a gene. This CDR3 is CASSEELAGVSDTQYF. Written as DNA, the CDR3 is TGCGCCAGCAGCGAAGAACTAGCGGGAGTGTCAGATACGCAGTATTTT.

V gene TRBV27 combines with J gene TRBJ2-5; 8 nucleotides line up with TRBD1. Germline values: CDR1 MNHEY, CDR2 SMNVEV (reference sequence). CDR3 length: 13 amino acids. V lost 5 bases to trimming and J lost 5 bases; unmatched junction nucleotides: 4. Here the CDR3 reads CASSPRGRETQYF. CDR3 nucleotide sequence: TGTGCCAGCAGTCCCAGGGGGCGTGAGACCCAGTACTTC.

The chain employs TRBV7-2 and TRBJ2-2; 7 nucleotides agree with TRBD2. Trimming removed 4 bases from V and 7 bases from J; junction bases left unmatched: 6. Looked up from germline, CDR1 is SGHTA and CDR2 is FQGNSA. This CDR3 has 14 amino acids. DNA for the CDR3: TGTGCCAGCAGCTACGGGAGGTCTGGCGGGGAGCTGTTTTTT. It encodes CASSYGRSGGELFF.

V usage is TRBV4-1 and J usage is TRBJ1-6, with 9 bases fitting TRBD1. The CDR3 consists of 15 residues. Germline CDR1 reads MGHRA; CDR2 reads YSYEKL. V lost 1 base and J lost 8; bases outside the gene matches: 3. In DNA, the CDR3 is TGCGCCAGCAGCCAAGTAGACAGGGGGGATTCACCCCTCCACTTT. Translation: CASSQVDRGDSPLHF.

The CDR3 DNA reads as TGTGCCAGTAGTCCGGGACAGGGGGTGCAGCCCCAGCATTTT. Its translation is CASSPGQGVQPQHF. The chain has TRBV19 and TRBJ1-5, with TRBD1 identical over 11 bases. The V gene's germline CDR1 is LNHDA and CDR2 SQIVND (reference sequence). V gave up 5 bases and J gave up 7 bases; unmatched junction bases: 4. The CDR3 spans 14 residues.

V and J are TRBV6-1 and TRBJ2-3; 7 positions match TRBD2. This CDR3 is built from 16 residues. The trim removed 2 bases at V and 0 bases at J, leaving 5 bases unmatched. The germline gives CDR1 MNHNS, CDR2 SASEGT. This CDR3 is CASSEYAGVSTDTQYF. The CDR3 DNA sequence: TGTGCCAGCAGTGAATATGCGGGAGTTAGCACAGATACGCAGTATTTT.

On this clone itself: Other DNA sequences in the sample encode the same CDR3. The chain combines TRBV6-1 with TRBJ1-2, with TRBD1 matching over 7 bases. Germline V gene lookup returns CDR1 MNHNS and CDR2 SASEGT. With V trimmed by 1 base and J by 4 bases, 3 bases remained unmatched. The CDR3 runs to 14 residues. In DNA, the CDR3 is TGTGCCAGCAGTGAAGGACAGGGAGGCTATGGCTACACCTTC. It encodes CASSEGQGGYGYTF.

The CDR3 coding sequence is TGTGCCAGCAGCCGACAGGGAAACTACACCTTC. Amino acid sequence: CASSRQGNYTF. V and J are TRBV4-2 and TRBJ1-2, with 7 bases aligning to TRBD1. CDR3 length: 11 residues. The J segment lost 10 bases and the V segment lost 4 bases, leaving 3 bases of the junction unmatched. In germline, CDR1 is LGHNA, CDR2 YNFKEQ.

The chain recombines TRBV5-1 with TRBJ1-2, with 8 bases identical to TRBD1. With 5 bases clipped from V and 5 bases from J, the junction kept 17 bases outside the gene matches. There are 17 residues in the CDR3. Germline values: CDR1 SGHRS, CDR2 YFSETQ. CDR3: CASSHRQGSASLYGYTF. The CDR3 DNA reads as TGCGCCAGCAGTCACCGACAGGGGAGCGCCTCCTTATATGGCTACACCTTC.

The chain links TRBV6-1 to TRBJ1-5; the D gene is possibly TRBD1 (6 bases). CDR3 size: 13 residues. Trimming shortened V by 6 bases and J by 4 bases, and 10 bases separated the two germline ends. Germline values: CDR1 MNHNS, CDR2 SASEGT. For the CDR3, the DNA is TGTGCCAGCAGGGGGGGGCTTAATCAGCCCCAGCATTTT. Amino acid sequence: CASRGGLNQPQHF.

The rearrangement uses TRBV11-3 and TRBJ1-5; D ambiguous. The CDR3 has 16 residues. Trimming shortened V by 1 base and J by 5 bases, and 15 bases separated the two germline ends. The V gene's germline CDR1 is SGHNT and CDR2 YENEEA. CDR3 loop: CASSLGGGGVYQPQHF. The CDR3 nucleotides read TGTGCCAGCAGCTTAGGAGGAGGCGGAGTCTATCAGCCCCAGCATTTT.

The V and J genes are TRBV19 and TRBJ1-2; D perhaps matches TRBD1 (5 bases). The CDR3 contains 12 residues. Germline-derived CDR1 and CDR2 are LNHDA and SQIVND (reference sequence). V lost 8 bases and J lost 4, with 11 bases in between. CDR3 DNA: TGTGCCAGTTACGACAGAGCCTATGGCTACACCTTC. Encoded protein: CASYDRAYGYTF.

The rearrangement uses TRBV19 and TRBJ1-3; a weak D match, TRBD1 (5 bases). Trimming took 7 bases from V and 2 from J, leaving 12 bases between them. Germline CDR1 is LNHDA and CDR2 is SQIVND (reference sequence). The CDR3 contains 14 residues. The CDR3 sequence is CASTSWGPGNTIYF. The DNA of the CDR3 is TGTGCCAGTACCTCGTGGGGCCCTGGAAACACCATATATTTT.

This chain joins TRBV7-2 and TRBJ2-5, with TRBD2 as a possible D gene (5 bases). V was cut by 2 bases and J by 0 bases, with 10 bases left in between. Germline values: CDR1 SGHTA, CDR2 FQGNSA. There are 15 residues in the CDR3. As DNA, the CDR3 is TGTGCCAGCAGCTTAAGCGGTTCTTACCAAGAGACCCAGTACTTC. It translates to CASSLSGSYQETQYF.

V is TRBV5-8 and J is TRBJ2-2; D is possibly TRBD1 (6 bases). V was shortened by 0 bases and J by 0 bases, with 9 bases between the two germline ends. Germline assignment: CDR1 SGHTS and CDR2 YDEGEE. The length of the CDR3 is 16 residues. The CDR3 loop is CASSLEGDTNTGELFF. As DNA, the CDR3 is TGTGCCAGCAGCTTGGAGGGGGATACGAACACCGGGGAGCTGTTTTTT.

The chain couples TRBV5-4 to TRBJ2-3; the match to TRBD1 covers 8 bases. The trim removed 1 base at V and 5 bases at J, leaving 6 bases unmatched. CDR3 length: 15 amino acids. The V gene's germline CDR1 is SGHNT and CDR2 YYREEE (reference sequence). In DNA, the CDR3 is TGTGCCAGCAGCTTGTCGAACAGGGGGATAGATACGCAGTATTTT. Translation gives CASSLSNRGIDTQYF.

The chain is built from TRBV27 and TRBJ1-1, with D perhaps TRBD1 (5 bases). CDR1 and CDR2 from the germline V gene are MNHEY and SMNVEV (reference sequence). The CDR3 runs to 14 residues. Trimming stripped 2 bases from V and 2 bases from J, with 9 bases between. CDR3: CASSLTDSNTEAFF. The CDR3 DNA follows: TGTGCCAGCAGTTTAACAGACAGCAACACTGAAGCTTTCTTT.

CDR3 nucleotide sequence: TGTGCCAGCAGTATTGGACAGGGGGGCACTGAAGCTTTCTTT. It yields the protein CASSIGQGGTEAFF. The J gene is TRBJ1-1, the V gene TRBV5-4, with 10 nucleotides matching TRBD1. The CDR3 consists of 14 residues. Losses at the gene ends were 5 bases for V and 4 bases for J; bases not matched to a gene: 5. Germline V gives CDR1 SGHNT, CDR2 YYREEE (reference sequence). Together with reference TRBV5-4 and TRBJ1-1, the CDR3 gives the full variable domain: ETGVTQSPTHLIKTRGQQVTLRCSSQSGHNTVSWYQQALGQGPQFIFQYYREEENGRGNFPPRFSGLQFPNYSSELNVNALELDDSALYLCASSIGQGGTEAFFGQGTRLTVV.

V usage is TRBV7-2 and J usage is TRBJ2-2; unclear D gene. Germline-derived CDR1 and CDR2 are SGHTA and FQGNSA. V was shortened by 6 bases and J by 2 bases, with 16 bases between the two germline ends. The CDR3 contains 16 residues. The CDR3 is CASSSRLGVNTGELFF. CDR3 DNA sequence: TGTGCCAGCAGTTCCCGTCTCGGAGTCAACACCGGGGAGCTGTTTTTT.